The clone carrying this T cell receptor (beta chain) was counted only a few times. Its antigen is unidentified. 13 Jbeta primers and 60 Vbeta primers were used for the PCR. Profiling relied on immunoSEQ multiplex PCR, and the TCRdb table lists in-frame clones only, not all of them. The data show 120,000 or so clones, with about 80% seen just once and 13% held by the top ten. The donors comprised healthy bone marrow donors. The entry originates in a study of cytomegalovirus exposure and HLA in healthy donors. Germline trimming cut 5 bases from V and 6 bases from J; bases unmatched to any gene: 12. Germline CDR1 reads SGHAT; CDR2 reads FQNNGV. CDR3 size: 15 residues. Overall study findings and caveats: Previous analysis showed most TCR beta V segments were productive about 90% or about 30% of the time.

The sequenced sample consisted of PBMCs. This rearrangement joins TRBV11-2 to TRBJ1-1; 7 bases are shared with TRBD1. The TCR was taken from a man aged 30-40 years in good health and CMV-seropositive. In DNA, the CDR3 is TGTGCCAGCAGCCCCTACAGGGGTTGGGGCCCTGAAGCTTTCTTT. Protein: CASSPYRGWGPEAFF.